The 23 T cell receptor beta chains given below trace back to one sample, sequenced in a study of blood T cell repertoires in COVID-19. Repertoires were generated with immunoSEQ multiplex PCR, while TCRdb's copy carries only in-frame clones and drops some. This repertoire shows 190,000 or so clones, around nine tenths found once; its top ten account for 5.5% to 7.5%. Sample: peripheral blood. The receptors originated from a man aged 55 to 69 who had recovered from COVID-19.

As DNA, the CDR3 is TGTGCCAGCAGCTCATCCGACAGGCTCGGCCAGCCCCAGCATTTT. It is translated as CASSSSDRLGQPQHF. V gene TRBV5-8 combines with J gene TRBJ1-5; TRBD1 is a possible D gene (6 bases). Deletions cut 3 bases from V and 7 bases from J, with 17 bases between. The CDR3 loop spans 15 amino acids. Germline V gene lookup returns CDR1 SGHTS and CDR2 YDEGEE.

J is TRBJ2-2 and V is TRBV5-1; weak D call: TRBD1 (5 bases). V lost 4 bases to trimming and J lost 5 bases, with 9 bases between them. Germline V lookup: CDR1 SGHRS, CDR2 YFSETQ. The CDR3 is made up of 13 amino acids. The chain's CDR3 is CASSVAGTGELFF. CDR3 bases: TGCGCCAGCAGCGTCGCAGGGACCGGGGAGCTGTTTTTT.

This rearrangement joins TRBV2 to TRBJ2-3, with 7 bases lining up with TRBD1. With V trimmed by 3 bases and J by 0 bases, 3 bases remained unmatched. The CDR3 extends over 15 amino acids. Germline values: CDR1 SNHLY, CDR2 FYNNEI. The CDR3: CASSDQGQSTDTQYF. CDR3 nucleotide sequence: TGTGCCAGCAGTGATCAGGGACAGAGCACAGATACGCAGTATTTT.

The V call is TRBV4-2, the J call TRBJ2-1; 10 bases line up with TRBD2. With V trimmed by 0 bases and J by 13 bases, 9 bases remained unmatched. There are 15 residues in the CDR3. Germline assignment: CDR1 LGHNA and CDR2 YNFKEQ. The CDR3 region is CASSQDGTSALPQFF. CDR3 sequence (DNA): TGTGCCAGCAGCCAAGACGGGACTAGCGCCTTACCCCAGTTCTTC.

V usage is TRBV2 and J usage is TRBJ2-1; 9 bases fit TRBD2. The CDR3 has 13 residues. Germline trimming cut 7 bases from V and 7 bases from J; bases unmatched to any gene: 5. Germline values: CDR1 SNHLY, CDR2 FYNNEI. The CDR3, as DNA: TGTGCCAGCAAATTGGGACTAGCAAATGAGCAGTTCTTC. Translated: CASKLGLANEQFF.

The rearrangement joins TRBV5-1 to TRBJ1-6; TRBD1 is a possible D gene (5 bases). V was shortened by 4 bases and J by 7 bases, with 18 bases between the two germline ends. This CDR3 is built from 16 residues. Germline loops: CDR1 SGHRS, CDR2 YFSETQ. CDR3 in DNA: TGCGCCAGCAGCCGGGGGGGACTGGGTGGCAATTCACCCCTCCACTTT. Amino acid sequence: CASSRGGLGGNSPLHF.

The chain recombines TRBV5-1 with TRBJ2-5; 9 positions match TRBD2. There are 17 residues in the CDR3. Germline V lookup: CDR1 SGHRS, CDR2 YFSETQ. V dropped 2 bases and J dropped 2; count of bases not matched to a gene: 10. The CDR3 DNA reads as TGCGCCAGCAGCTTTGGCGGGAGGGATTTCCGACAAGAGACCCAGTACTTC. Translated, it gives CASSFGGRDFRQETQYF.

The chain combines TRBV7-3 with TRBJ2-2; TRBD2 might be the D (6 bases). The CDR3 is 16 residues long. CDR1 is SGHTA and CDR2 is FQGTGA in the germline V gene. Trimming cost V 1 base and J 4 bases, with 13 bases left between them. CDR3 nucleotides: TGTGCCAGCAGCTTAAACGGGGGTACGGGCACCGGGGAGCTGTTTTTT. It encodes CASSLNGGTGTGELFF.

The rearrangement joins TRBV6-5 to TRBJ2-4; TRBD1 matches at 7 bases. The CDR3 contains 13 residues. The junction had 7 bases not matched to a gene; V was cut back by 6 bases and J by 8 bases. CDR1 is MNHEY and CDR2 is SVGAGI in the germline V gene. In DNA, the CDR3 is TGTGCCAGCAGCCAAGACAGGGTTGACATTCAGTACTTC. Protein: CASSQDRVDIQYF.

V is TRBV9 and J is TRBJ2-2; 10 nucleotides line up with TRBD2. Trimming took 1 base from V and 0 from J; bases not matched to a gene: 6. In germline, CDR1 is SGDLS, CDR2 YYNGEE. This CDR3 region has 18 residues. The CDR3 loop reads CASSVFSGGTANTGELFF. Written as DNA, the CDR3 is TGTGCCAGCAGCGTATTTAGCGGGGGGACCGCGAACACCGGGGAGCTGTTTTTT. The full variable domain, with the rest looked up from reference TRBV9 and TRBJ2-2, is DSGVTQTPKHLITATGQRVTLRCSPRSGDLSVYWYQQSLDQGLQFLIQYYNGEERAKGNILERFSAQQFPDLHSELNLSSLELGDSALYFCASSVFSGGTANTGELFFGEGSRLTVL.

CDR3 in amino acids: CASSPARLATFF. CDR3 bases: TGTGCCAGCAGCCCTGCCCGACTAGCCACGTTCTTC. The chain joins TRBV3-1 (or the pseudogene TRBV3-2) to TRBJ2-1, with TRBD2 matching over 7 bases. The CDR3 length is 12 residues. Germline V gene lookup returns CDR1 LGHDT and CDR2 YNNKEL (reference sequence). V lost 4 bases, J lost 15 bases, and 9 bases stayed unmatched.

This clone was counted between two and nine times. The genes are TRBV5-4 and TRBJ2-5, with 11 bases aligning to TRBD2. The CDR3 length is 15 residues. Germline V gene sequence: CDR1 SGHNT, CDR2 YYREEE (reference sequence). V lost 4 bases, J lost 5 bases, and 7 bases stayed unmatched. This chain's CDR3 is CASSPRLAGRETQYF. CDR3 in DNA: TGTGCCAGCAGCCCGAGACTAGCGGGGCGGGAGACCCAGTACTTC.

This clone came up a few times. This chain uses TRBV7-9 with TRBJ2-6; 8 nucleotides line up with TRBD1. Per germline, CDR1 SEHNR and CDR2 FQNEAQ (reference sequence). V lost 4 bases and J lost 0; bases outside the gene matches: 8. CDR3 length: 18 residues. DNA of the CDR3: TGTGCCAGCAGCTCGTGGACAGGGATCTCCTCTGGGGCCAACGTCCTGACTTTC. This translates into CASSSWTGISSGANVLTF.

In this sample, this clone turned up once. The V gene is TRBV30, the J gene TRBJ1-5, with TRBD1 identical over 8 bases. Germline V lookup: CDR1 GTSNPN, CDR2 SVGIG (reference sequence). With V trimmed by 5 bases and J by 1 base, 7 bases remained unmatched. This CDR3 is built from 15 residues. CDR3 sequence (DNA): TGTGCCTGGCAAACAACAGGGGGGAGCAATCAGCCCCAGCATTTT. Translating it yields CAWQTTGGSNQPQHF.

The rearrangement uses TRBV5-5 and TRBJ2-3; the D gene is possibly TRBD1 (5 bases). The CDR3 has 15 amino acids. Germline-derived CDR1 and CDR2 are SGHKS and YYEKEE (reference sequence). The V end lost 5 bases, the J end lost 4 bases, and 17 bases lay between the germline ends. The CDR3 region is CASSLATVFADTQYF. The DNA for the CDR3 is TGTGCCAGCAGTCTGGCGACAGTGTTCGCAGATACGCAGTATTTT.

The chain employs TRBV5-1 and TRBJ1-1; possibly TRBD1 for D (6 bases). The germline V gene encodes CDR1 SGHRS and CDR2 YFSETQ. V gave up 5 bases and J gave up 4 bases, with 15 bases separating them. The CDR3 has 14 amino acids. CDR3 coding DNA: TGCGCCAGCAGTATACAGGGCGAGGTCACTGAAGCTTTCTTT. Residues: CASSIQGEVTEAFF.

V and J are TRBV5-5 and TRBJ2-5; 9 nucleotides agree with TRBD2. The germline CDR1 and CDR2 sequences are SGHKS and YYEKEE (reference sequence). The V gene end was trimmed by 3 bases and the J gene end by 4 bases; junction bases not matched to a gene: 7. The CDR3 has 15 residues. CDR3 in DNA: TGTGCCAGCAGCTCCCCGGGACTAGCACGAGAGACCCAGTACTTC. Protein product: CASSSPGLARETQYF.

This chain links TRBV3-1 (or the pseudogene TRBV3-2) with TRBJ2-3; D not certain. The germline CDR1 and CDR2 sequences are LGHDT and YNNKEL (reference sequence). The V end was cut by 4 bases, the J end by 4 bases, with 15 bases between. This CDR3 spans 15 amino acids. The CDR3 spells CASSLLGSSPDTQYF. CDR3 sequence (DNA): TGTGCCAGCAGCCTCCTAGGTAGCTCCCCAGATACGCAGTATTTT.

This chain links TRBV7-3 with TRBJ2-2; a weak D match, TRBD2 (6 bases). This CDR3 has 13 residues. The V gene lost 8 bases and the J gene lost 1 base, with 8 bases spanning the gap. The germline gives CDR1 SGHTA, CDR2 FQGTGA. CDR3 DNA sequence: TGTGCCAGCGGGCGGGGGAACACCGGGGAGCTGTTTTTT. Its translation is CASGRGNTGELFF.

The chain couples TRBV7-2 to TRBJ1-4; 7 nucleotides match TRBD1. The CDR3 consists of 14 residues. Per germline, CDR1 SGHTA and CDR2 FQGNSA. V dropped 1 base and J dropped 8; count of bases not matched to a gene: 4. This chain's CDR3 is CASSLGTGYEKLFF. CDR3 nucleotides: TGTGCCAGCAGCTTAGGGACAGGTTACGAAAAACTGTTTTTT. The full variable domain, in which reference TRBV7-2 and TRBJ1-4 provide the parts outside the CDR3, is GAGVSQSPSNKVTEKGKDVELRCDPISGHTALYWYRQSLGQGLEFLIYFQGNSAPDKSGLPSDRFSAERTGGSVSTLTIQRTQQEDSAVYLCASSLGTGYEKLFFGSGTQLSVL.

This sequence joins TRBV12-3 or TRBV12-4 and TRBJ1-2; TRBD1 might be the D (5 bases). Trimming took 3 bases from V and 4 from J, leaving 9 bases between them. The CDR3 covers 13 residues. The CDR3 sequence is CASSLGGSYGYTF. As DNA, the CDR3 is TGTGCCAGCAGTTTGGGGGGGTCCTATGGCTACACCTTC.

CDR3 region: CASGTTGGKLFF. The CDR3 DNA is TGTGCCAGCGGGACCACAGGGGGCAAGCTGTTTTTT. The rearrangement links TRBV18 to TRBJ2-2; 9 nucleotides agree with TRBD1. V trimming: 8 bases; J trimming: 12 bases; junction bases outside the gene matches: 7. The CDR3 has 12 residues. Per the germline V gene, CDR1 is KGHSH and CDR2 is LQKENI.

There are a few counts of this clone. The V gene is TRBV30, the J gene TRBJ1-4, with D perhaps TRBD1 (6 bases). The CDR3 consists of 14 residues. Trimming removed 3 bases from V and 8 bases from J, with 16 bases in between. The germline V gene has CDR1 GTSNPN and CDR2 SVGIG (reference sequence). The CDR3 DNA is TGTGCCTGGAGGGGGGACACGAGTGGGGAAAAACTGTTTTTT. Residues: CAWRGDTSGEKLFF. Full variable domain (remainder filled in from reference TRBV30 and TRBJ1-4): SQTIHQWPATLVQPVGSPLSLECTVEGTSNPNLYWYRQAAGRGLQLLFYSVGIGQISSEVPQNLSASRPQDRQFILSSKKLLLSDSGFYLCAWRGDTSGEKLFFGSGTQLSVL.